These 25 T cell receptor beta chains came from one sample sequenced in a study of CD8+ T cells in alopecia areata. Isolated RNA was reverse transcribed into cDNA used as the sequencing template. Assay used: immunoSEQ multiplex PCR; TCRdb lists only in-frame clones, some missing. The data show roughly 190,000 clones, with about three fifths seen just once and approximately 1.3% held by the top ten. Treatment here: oral pan-JAK inhibitor, 5-10 mg twice daily. The sample was CD4+ T cells sorted from blood, taken around week 50, from a patient treated with tofacitinib. The receptors come from a human donor with alopecia areata.

This clone has more than one count but fewer than ten. The rearrangement uses TRBV5-6 and TRBJ2-4, with a tentative D call TRBD2 (5 bases). CDR3 length equals 16 residues. The V gene's germline CDR1 is SGHDT and CDR2 YYEEEE. V dropped 2 bases and J dropped 0 bases, with 12 bases sitting between them. The CDR3: CASSFSRGLAKNIQYF. DNA for the CDR3: TGTGCCAGCAGCTTTTCCCGGGGATTAGCCAAAAACATTCAGTACTTC.

This chain links TRBV19 with TRBJ1-4; no reliable D call. Germline assignment: CDR1 LNHDA and CDR2 SQIVND (reference sequence). V shed 3 bases and J shed 3 bases, with 14 bases lying between them. The CDR3 has 16 residues. The CDR3 coding sequence is TGTGCCAGTAGTATGGGGAAGTCGAGCGCTAATGAAAAACTGTTTTTT. Its translation: CASSMGKSSANEKLFF.

This chain links TRBV6-5 with TRBJ2-7; 10 bases are shared with TRBD1. The CDR3 runs 15 residues. CDR1 MNHEY and CDR2 SVGAGI come from the germline V gene. The trim removed 0 bases at V and 4 bases at J, leaving 3 bases unmatched. CDR3 protein: CASSYSSGQGYEQYF. CDR3 DNA: TGTGCCAGCAGTTACTCGTCGGGACAGGGGTACGAGCAGTACTTC.

The rearrangement links TRBV9 to TRBJ2-3, with no clear D. CDR3 size: 15 residues. Germline CDR1 and CDR2: SGDLS and YYNGEE. V was pared by 0 bases and J by 0 bases, with 8 bases between. CDR3 nucleotide sequence: TGTGCCAGCAGCGTAGGGTTAGCTAGCACAGATACGCAGTATTTT. Its protein is CASSVGLASTDTQYF.

This clone was counted once. The chain is built from TRBV19 and TRBJ1-2; D gene uncertain. Germline lookup yields CDR1 LNHDA and CDR2 SQIVND (reference sequence). V was pared by 6 bases and J by 7 bases, with 12 bases between. The CDR3 loop spans 12 amino acids. This CDR3 reads CASRSPDAGYTF. The CDR3 nucleotides read TGTGCCAGTAGAAGCCCAGACGCTGGCTACACCTTC.

This clone showed up just once. The J gene is TRBJ2-5, the V gene TRBV29-1; no reliable D call. With 4 bases removed from V and 5 bases from J, the gap between germline ends came to 11 bases. Germline V gene lookup returns CDR1 SQVTM and CDR2 ANQGSEA. The CDR3 has 12 residues. CDR3 sequence (DNA): TGCAGCGTTGGGGTAGGTCGTGAGACCCAGTACTTC. Translating gives CSVGVGRETQYF.

This CDR3 reads CASSSPPRETQYF. In DNA, the CDR3 is TGTGCCAGCAGCTCACCACCTAGGGAGACCCAGTACTTC. The chain links TRBV7-2 to TRBJ2-5, with D unclear. The CDR3 is made up of 13 amino acids. V was cut by 4 bases and J by 5 bases, with 11 bases left in between. From germline, CDR1 is SGHTA and CDR2 FQGNSA.

The sample holds a few counts of this clone. The chain is built from TRBV29-1 and TRBJ1-1; the D is unclear. Deletions cut 4 bases from V and 4 bases from J, with 13 bases between. Germline V lookup: CDR1 SQVTM, CDR2 ANQGSEA. The length of the CDR3 is 13 residues. The CDR3 bases are TGCAGCGTTGGGCCTGCGATCGGCACTGAAGCTTTCTTT. Encoded protein: CSVGPAIGTEAFF. Together with reference TRBV29-1 and TRBJ1-1, the CDR3 gives the full variable domain: SAVISQKPSRDICQRGTSLTIQCQVDSQVTMMFWYRQQPGQSLTLIATANQGSEATYESGFVIDKFPISRPNLTFSTLTVSNMSPEDSSIYLCSVGPAIGTEAFFGQGTRLTVV.

This chain joins TRBV4-3 and TRBJ2-7, with D perhaps TRBD1 (5 bases). The CDR3 spans 13 residues. Germline values: CDR1 LGHNA, CDR2 YSLEER. Trimming removed 0 bases at V and 3 bases at J, with 6 bases between. The chain's CDR3 is CASSQETDYEQYF. CDR3 nucleotides: TGCGCCAGCAGCCAAGAGACAGACTACGAGCAGTACTTC.

The V gene is TRBV7-6, the J gene TRBJ1-5, with D unclear. V was trimmed by 1 base and J by 6 bases, leaving 7 bases between them. CDR1 and CDR2 from the germline V gene are SGHVS and FNYEAQ. This CDR3 is built from 13 residues. The CDR3 here is CASSLEQSQPQHF. The CDR3 DNA reads TGTGCCAGCAGCTTAGAACAAAGTCAGCCCCAGCATTTT. The full variable domain, its missing parts supplied by reference TRBV7-6 and TRBJ1-5, is GAGVSQSPRYKVTKRGQDVALRCDPISGHVSLYWYRQALGQGPEFLTYFNYEAQQDKSGLPNDRFSAERPEGSISTLTIQRTEQRDSAMYRCASSLEQSQPQHFGDGTRLSIL.

This clone was picked up a small number of times. The chain recombines TRBV7-3 with TRBJ2-7, with a tentative D call TRBD2 (6 bases). V was clipped by 5 bases and J by 4 bases, with 12 bases between them. CDR1 is SGHTA and CDR2 is FQGTGA in the germline V gene. The CDR3 is 13 amino acids. The CDR3 sequence is CASSRNSGYEQYF. The CDR3 DNA follows: TGTGCCAGCAGCAGGAATAGCGGTTACGAGCAGTACTTC.

J is TRBJ1-2 and V is TRBV29-1; the D gene is possibly TRBD1 (6 bases). V shed 0 bases and J shed 1 base, with 24 bases lying between them. There are 19 residues in the CDR3. Germline V gene sequence: CDR1 SQVTM, CDR2 ANQGSEA. For the CDR3, the DNA is TGCAGCGTTGAAGATCGGACGGACAGTTTTATTGATCTTAACTATGGCTACACCTTC. Its translation is CSVEDRTDSFIDLNYGYTF.

The chain is built from TRBV25-1 and TRBJ2-1; 10 positions agree with TRBD2. The ends lost 5 bases at V and 5 bases at J; junction bases unmatched: 6. The CDR3 contains 15 residues. Germline V gives CDR1 MGHDK, CDR2 SYGVNS. DNA of the CDR3: TGTGCCAGCAGTCCTCTAGCGGGGGTTAACAATGAGCAGTTCTTC. This translates into CASSPLAGVNNEQFF. The complete variable domain, with remaining parts taken from reference TRBV25-1 and TRBJ2-1, reads EADIYQTPRYLVIGTGKKITLECSQTMGHDKMYWYQQDPGMELHLIHYSYGVNSTEKGDLSSESTVSRIRTEHFPLTLESARPSHTSQYLCASSPLAGVNNEQFFGPGTRLTVL.

This chain joins TRBV6-5 and TRBJ2-7; no clear D gene. Germline assignment: CDR1 MNHEY and CDR2 SVGAGI. The CDR3 consists of 13 residues. The germline V and J ends were trimmed by 6 bases and 2 bases, with 11 bases remaining between them. As DNA, the CDR3 is TGTGCCAGCAGCCCTGGAACAGCCTACGAGCAGTACTTC. Encoded protein: CASSPGTAYEQYF.

This chain links TRBV2 with TRBJ2-7; D is uncertain. CDR3 length equals 11 residues. CDR1 and CDR2 (germline): SNHLY, FYNNEI. Trimming took off 8 bases at V and 5 bases at J, with 10 bases between the two ends. In DNA, the CDR3 is TGTGCCAGCGGGCCGCCCCACGAGCAGTACTTC. Protein sequence: CASGPPHEQYF.

This clone was observed a handful of times. The same CDR3 also results from other DNA sequences found in this sample. The V call is TRBV25-1, the J call TRBJ2-7, with 7 positions matching TRBD2. Looked up from germline, CDR1 is MGHDK and CDR2 is SYGVNS. The CDR3 length is 11 residues. Trimming took 8 bases from V and 3 from J; bases not matched to a gene: 1. The CDR3 sequence: CASRGVYEQYF. In DNA form, the CDR3 reads TGTGCCAGCCGGGGGGTCTACGAGCAGTACTTC.

This clone showed up just a few times. V usage is TRBV30 and J usage is TRBJ2-7, with a weak D call TRBD1 (6 bases). This CDR3 is built from 16 residues. Trimming pared 3 bases from V and 0 bases from J, leaving 18 bases between. Germline V gene sequence: CDR1 GTSNPN, CDR2 SVGIG (reference sequence). CDR3 in DNA: TGTGCCTGGAGCCTAAACAGGGCTACTTTCTCCTACGAGCAGTACTTC. It codes for CAWSLNRATFSYEQYF.

A few counts support this clone. At the DNA level, this CDR3 is encoded by other sequences in the same sample as well. The chain links TRBV30 to TRBJ1-5; D is undetermined. Deletions cut 2 bases from V and 8 bases from J, with 13 bases between. Germline CDR1 GTSNPN, CDR2 SVGIG (reference sequence). The CDR3 covers 13 residues. The CDR3 DNA follows: TGTGCCTGGAGTTTGGGTGATGTGGAGCCCCAGCATTTT. Translated, it gives CAWSLGDVEPQHF. Combining the CDR3 with reference TRBV30 and TRBJ1-5 gives the whole variable domain SQTIHQWPATLVQPVGSPLSLECTVEGTSNPNLYWYRQAAGRGLQLLFYSVGIGQISSEVPQNLSASRPQDRQFILSSKKLLLSDSGFYLCAWSLGDVEPQHFGDGTRLSIL.

This clone was seen only once. The chain combines TRBV30 with TRBJ2-7; D uncertain. CDR3 size: 14 residues. Germline assignment: CDR1 GTSNPN and CDR2 SVGIG (reference sequence). V was cut by 5 bases and J by 1 base, with 15 bases left in between. The CDR3 spells CAWAGSSFSYEQYF. For the CDR3, the DNA is TGTGCCTGGGCCGGGTCCTCCTTTTCCTACGAGCAGTACTTC.

The chain couples TRBV10-1 to TRBJ1-5; D is unresolved. This CDR3 region has 12 residues. Germline lookup yields CDR1 WNHNN and CDR2 SYGVQD (reference sequence). The germline V and J ends were trimmed by 3 bases and 4 bases, with 4 bases remaining between them. The CDR3 sequence is CASSEQNQPQHF. The CDR3 coding sequence is TGCGCCAGCAGTGAACAGAATCAGCCCCAGCATTTT.

The chain combines TRBV15 with TRBJ1-2, with a possible D match to TRBD1 (5 bases). This CDR3 is built from 14 residues. CDR1 and CDR2 (germline): LNHNV, YYDKDF (reference sequence). Deletions cut 0 bases from V and 6 bases from J, with 11 bases between. The CDR3 region is CATSRDSRVDGYTF. The DNA for the CDR3 is TGTGCCACCAGCAGAGATTCCAGGGTAGATGGCTACACCTTC.

The J gene is TRBJ1-6, the V gene TRBV9, with D perhaps TRBD1 (6 bases). This CDR3 contains 15 residues. Germline V gene sequence: CDR1 SGDLS, CDR2 YYNGEE. Trimming took 2 bases from V and 8 from J, leaving 14 bases between them. As DNA, the CDR3 is TGTGCCAGCAGCGTGGGGGACAAGATGGATTCACCCCTCCACTTT. Translated: CASSVGDKMDSPLHF.

A single count supports this clone. This rearrangement joins TRBV5-1 to TRBJ2-3; D gene uncertain. There are 17 residues in the CDR3. Germline V gene lookup returns CDR1 SGHRS and CDR2 YFSETQ. Trimming stripped 5 bases from V and 4 bases from J, with 23 bases between. The CDR3 nucleotides are TGCGCCAGCAGTTCAACGGTTGGCAGGTCGGGTCCAGATACGCAGTATTTT. As protein: CASSSTVGRSGPDTQYF.

This clone was detected once. This chain connects TRBV30 to TRBJ2-3; D is unclear. CDR1 is GTSNPN and CDR2 is SVGIG in the germline V gene (reference sequence). The CDR3 totals 13 residues. Trimming shortened V by 2 bases and J by 2 bases, and 8 bases separated the two germline ends. The CDR3 loop reads CAWSPTITDTQYF. DNA of the CDR3: TGTGCCTGGAGTCCGACGATCACAGATACGCAGTATTTT.

As DNA, the CDR3 is TGCAGCGTACAAAAATTGGAGGGCTACACCTTC. This codes for CSVQKLEGYTF. V gene TRBV29-1 combines with J gene TRBJ1-2; D is ambiguous. Germline assignment: CDR1 SQVTM and CDR2 ANQGSEA. The CDR3 runs 11 residues. Trimming stripped 6 bases from V and 8 bases from J, with 13 bases between.